The next 24 T cell receptor beta chains were all read from a single sample in a study of T cell responses to AZD1222 COVID-19 vaccine. TCRdb's copy holds only in-frame clones and misses some; the assay was immunoSEQ multiplex PCR. The sample holds around 100,000 clones, over 75% seen once. The sequenced sample was peripheral blood, obtained on day 0 of AZD1222 vaccination. The receptors were sampled from an adult in good health.

Points on this clone: This same CDR3 is encoded by further DNA sequences in the sample. This chain uses TRBV7-2 with TRBJ1-1, with D unresolved. Germline CDR1 is SGHTA and CDR2 is FQGNSA. The CDR3 is 13 residues long. V was cut by 6 bases and J by 5 bases, with 13 bases left in between. This chain's CDR3 is CASSPRPGTEAFF. The CDR3 DNA is TGTGCCAGCAGTCCGAGACCTGGTACTGAAGCTTTCTTT.

This clone was observed a single time. The gene calls are TRBV10-3 and TRBJ1-1, with TRBD1 as a possible D gene (5 bases). This CDR3 is 14 amino acids long. Germline V gives CDR1 ENHRY, CDR2 SYGVKD. The V and J ends lost 3 bases and 4 bases respectively, with 12 bases between them. The CDR3 protein is CAISEGVSGTEAFF. In nucleotides, the CDR3 is TGTGCCATCAGTGAAGGGGTGAGTGGCACTGAAGCTTTCTTT.

In nucleotides, the CDR3 is TGTGCCAGCACCGAATCCCGAGGGGGCTACACCTTC. Amino acids: CASTESRGGYTF. The rearrangement links TRBV7-2 to TRBJ1-2; D gene uncertain. The CDR3 consists of 12 residues. Trimming cost V 7 bases and J 8 bases, with 14 bases left between them. The germline CDR1 and CDR2 sequences are SGHTA and FQGNSA. Supplemented by reference TRBV7-2 and TRBJ1-2, the full variable domain reads GAGVSQSPSNKVTEKGKDVELRCDPISGHTALYWYRQSLGQGLEFLIYFQGNSAPDKSGLPSDRFSAERTGGSVSTLTIQRTQQEDSAVYLCASTESRGGYTFGSGTRLTVV.

This clone has a single count. The chain employs TRBV6-5 and TRBJ1-5, with 10 positions matching TRBD1. V gave up 4 bases and J gave up 6 bases; unmatched junction bases: 6. The CDR3 runs to 15 residues. Germline V gene lookup returns CDR1 MNHEY and CDR2 SVGAGI. The CDR3 region has the DNA TGTGCCAGCAGTTGGGACAGGGGTGTCAGTCAGCCCCAGCATTTT. Amino acid sequence: CASSWDRGVSQPQHF.

This chain links TRBV19 with TRBJ1-2; tentative D call: TRBD1 (5 bases). The CDR3 loop spans 13 amino acids. Trimming left V 8 bases short and J 4 bases short, with 14 bases between. In germline, CDR1 is LNHDA, CDR2 SQIVND (reference sequence). The CDR3 coding sequence is TGTGCCAGTCACCCGGGGGTAATCTATGGCTACACCTTC. Its translation is CASHPGVIYGYTF.

The gene calls are TRBV28 and TRBJ1-3; no definite D call. V dropped 6 bases and J dropped 8 bases, with 5 bases sitting between them. The length of the CDR3 is 10 residues. Looked up from germline, CDR1 is MDHEN and CDR2 is SYDVKM. Here the CDR3 reads CASSADTIYF. The CDR3 DNA follows: TGTGCCAGCAGCGCTGACACCATATATTTT. Based on the CDR3 plus reference TRBV28 and TRBJ1-3, the full variable domain is DVKVTQSSRYLVKRTGEKVFLECVQDMDHENMFWYRQDPGLGLRLIYFSYDVKMKEKGDIPEGYSVSREKKERFSLILESASTNQTSMYLCASSADTIYFGEGSWLTVV.

This sequence joins TRBV3-1 (or the pseudogene TRBV3-2) and TRBJ2-5, with 9 bases aligning to TRBD2. Germline trimming cut 0 bases from V and 5 bases from J; bases unmatched to any gene: 13. This CDR3 has 18 residues. CDR1 is LGHDT, CDR2 YNNKEL, per germline (reference sequence). The CDR3 DNA is TGTGCCAGCAGCCAAGAGGGGAGCGGGAGGCGCATTTGGGAGACCCAGTACTTC. Its translation is CASSQEGSGRRIWETQYF.

The chain has TRBV2 and TRBJ2-1; 7 bases align to TRBD1. With V trimmed by 2 bases and J by 5 bases, 3 bases remained unmatched. This CDR3 has 14 amino acids. Germline CDR1 reads SNHLY; CDR2 reads FYNNEI. As DNA, the CDR3 is TGTGCCAGCAGTGAACAGGGGGTACACAATGAGCAGTTCTTC. Residues: CASSEQGVHNEQFF.

The V call is TRBV9, the J call TRBJ2-3, with D possibly being TRBD1 (5 bases). Trimming shortened V by 3 bases and J by 3 bases, and 5 bases separated the two germline ends. The CDR3 runs 12 residues. Per the germline V gene, CDR1 is SGDLS and CDR2 is YYNGEE. This CDR3 is CASSEGTDTQYF. CDR3 nucleotides: TGTGCCAGCAGCGAGGGGACAGATACGCAGTATTTT.

V and J are TRBV9 and TRBJ2-6; no clear D gene. V lost 0 bases, J lost 0 bases, and 4 bases lay in between. The germline gives CDR1 SGDLS, CDR2 YYNGEE. The CDR3 has 15 amino acids. CDR3 coding DNA: TGTGCCAGCAGCGTAGGTGTCTCTGGGGCCAACGTCCTGACTTTC. Translation: CASSVGVSGANVLTF.

J is TRBJ2-1 and V is TRBV13; D perhaps matches TRBD2 (6 bases). CDR3 length equals 20 residues. Per the germline V gene, CDR1 is PRHDT and CDR2 is FYEKMQ (reference sequence). With 2 bases removed from V and 0 bases from J, the gap between germline ends came to 23 bases. DNA of the CDR3: TGTGCCAGCAGCTTATATATCGTGGAAGGAGCGGGTAGCTCCTACAATGAGCAGTTCTTC. This translates into CASSLYIVEGAGSSYNEQFF.

The chain carries TRBV9 and TRBJ2-1, with 7 bases matching TRBD1. The V gene's germline CDR1 is SGDLS and CDR2 YYNGEE. Germline trimming cut 4 bases from V and 4 bases from J; bases unmatched to any gene: 2. The CDR3 spans 13 residues. This CDR3 is CASSPGQYNEQFF. For the CDR3, the DNA is TGTGCCAGCAGCCCGGGACAGTACAATGAGCAGTTCTTC.

The genes are TRBV6-1 and TRBJ1-5; D call uncertain. Trimming left V 2 bases short and J 1 base short, with 3 bases between. Germline lookup yields CDR1 MNHNS and CDR2 SASEGT. This CDR3 region has 13 residues. The CDR3 spells CASSEFSNQPQHF. The CDR3 nucleotides are TGTGCCAGCAGTGAATTCAGCAATCAGCCCCAGCATTTT.

The CDR3 loop is CASSLFRQVDAFF. For the CDR3, the DNA is TGTGCCAGCAGTTTATTTAGGCAGGTCGACGCTTTCTTT. This chain connects TRBV28 to TRBJ1-1; D call uncertain. The ends were cut back, 1 base at V and 11 bases at J, with 14 bases in the middle. Looked up from germline, CDR1 is MDHEN and CDR2 is SYDVKM. The CDR3 is 13 residues long.

This sequence joins TRBV7-6 and TRBJ1-1; D perhaps matches TRBD1 (5 bases). There are 14 residues in the CDR3. Germline loops: CDR1 SGHVS, CDR2 FNYEAQ. The V end was cut by 3 bases, the J end by 1 base, with 9 bases between. The chain's CDR3 is CASSLDTGNTEAFF. CDR3 nucleotides: TGTGCCAGCAGCTTGGATACAGGGAACACTGAAGCTTTCTTT.

The chain recombines TRBV27 with TRBJ2-4; 7 positions match TRBD1. The length of the CDR3 is 13 residues. Germline V lookup: CDR1 MNHEY, CDR2 SMNVEV (reference sequence). CDR3 region: CGSAGTVGNIQYF. CDR3 nucleotides: TGTGGATCGGCCGGGACAGTGGGAAACATTCAGTACTTC.

V gene TRBV6-4 combines with J gene TRBJ2-1; D is unresolved. The germline V and J ends were trimmed by 7 bases and 6 bases, with 16 bases remaining between them. The CDR3 spans 14 residues. The germline CDR1 and CDR2 sequences are MRHNA and SNTAGT. CDR3 DNA sequence: TGTGCCAGCACGGTCTTAACGGGCCGCAATGAGCAGTTCTTC. This gives the protein CASTVLTGRNEQFF.

The gene calls are TRBV9 and TRBJ2-1; 10 nucleotides align to TRBD2. This CDR3 contains 16 residues. The J segment lost 7 bases and the V segment lost 1 base, leaving 8 bases of the junction unmatched. Germline CDR1 reads SGDLS; CDR2 reads YYNGEE. DNA of the CDR3: TGTGCCAGCAGCGTAAGGAATAGCGGGGGGATAAATGAGCAGTTCTTC. This encodes CASSVRNSGGINEQFF.

This clone has just one count. The rearrangement links TRBV25-1 to TRBJ1-1, with D maybe TRBD1 (6 bases). There are 14 residues in the CDR3. Trimming pared 6 bases from V and 6 bases from J, leaving 17 bases between. Germline V gene lookup returns CDR1 MGHDK and CDR2 SYGVNS. Here the CDR3 reads CASRGEGEYAEAFF. CDR3 in DNA: TGTGCCAGCAGGGGGGAGGGGGAGTACGCTGAAGCTTTCTTT.

DNA for the CDR3: TGCGCCAGCAGCCCAGGGACCTATGATAACACTGAAGCTTTCTTT. Its translation is CASSPGTYDNTEAFF. The rearrangement uses TRBV5-1 and TRBJ1-1; D is possibly TRBD1 (5 bases). CDR1 is SGHRS and CDR2 is YFSETQ in the germline V gene. The CDR3 extends over 15 amino acids. V lost 4 bases and J 2 bases, leaving 15 bases between the germline ends.

The CDR3 DNA sequence: TGTGCCAGCAGCTTAAAGGTGGGGGGGAACTATGGCTACACCTTC. Translation: CASSLKVGGNYGYTF. The chain links TRBV7-2 to TRBJ1-2; maybe TRBD1 (5 bases). The CDR3 consists of 15 residues. The ends were cut back, 2 bases at V and 2 bases at J, with 12 bases in the middle. Per germline, CDR1 SGHTA and CDR2 FQGNSA.

The V and J genes are TRBV7-9 and TRBJ2-6; no firm D call. CDR3 length: 14 amino acids. The V end was cut by 5 bases, the J end by 1 base, with 6 bases between. Germline V gene sequence: CDR1 SEHNR, CDR2 FQNEAQ (reference sequence). The CDR3 reads CASSPRSGANVLTF. CDR3 nucleotide sequence: TGTGCCAGCAGCCCAAGGTCTGGGGCCAACGTCCTGACTTTC.

This clone was seen just once. V is TRBV14 and J is TRBJ2-5; D call uncertain. Germline V gives CDR1 SGHDN, CDR2 FVKESK. V was pared by 4 bases and J by 7 bases, with 13 bases between. The CDR3 covers 13 residues. CDR3 loop: CASSRDILGTQYF. The CDR3 coding sequence is TGTGCCAGCAGCCGGGATATCCTCGGGACCCAGTACTTC.

The chain joins TRBV19 to TRBJ1-4, with a possible D match to TRBD1 (5 bases). The germline gives CDR1 LNHDA, CDR2 SQIVND (reference sequence). Trimming cost V 7 bases and J 0 bases, with 9 bases left between them. The CDR3 runs to 14 residues. The CDR3 DNA sequence: TGTGCCAGTAAGGGGTTTGCAACTAATGAAAAACTGTTTTTT. Translating gives CASKGFATNEKLFF.